These T cell receptor beta chains were read from a single sample in a study of a mutant IDH1 vaccine in newly diagnosed glioma. This table comes from immunoSEQ multiplex PCR, and its TCRdb copy is limited to in-frame clones, with some not included. This repertoire shows some 60,000 clones, 83% found once; its top ten account for about 3.2%. Antigens for these TCRs are unknown. Material: PBMCs, obtained from a glioma patient whose treatment included an IDH1 peptide vaccine. Every receptor here comes from a woman aged 45-65 years with glioma. CDR3s include the opening cysteine and the closing phenylalanine or tryptophan. D genes are given only for firm matches. Only part of the rows carry a size: once, few, many, or a class if the clone is expanded.

V	D	J	size	DNA	CDR3
TRBV29-1	NA	TRBJ1-4	NA	TGCAGCGTTGGTGTCAGTTTCAATGAAAAACTGTTTTTT	CSVGVSFNEKLFF
TRBV5-6	NA	TRBJ2-5	once	TGTGCCAGCAGCTTGGGCCACAGGGAGGGTCGAGAGACCCAGTACTTC	CASSLGHREGRETQYF
TRBV2	TRBD1	TRBJ2-5	NA	TGTGCCAGCAACAAGCAGGGGGCAGAGACCCAGTACTTC	CASNKQGAETQYF
TRBV7-2	NA	TRBJ2-7	NA	TGTGCCAGCAGCTTAGATGGCACAGCCACCTACGAGCAGTACTTC	CASSLDGTATYEQYF
TRBV7-2	NA	TRBJ2-5	few	TGTGCCAGCAGCTTAAACCCATACCAAGAGACCCAGTACTTC	CASSLNPYQETQYF
TRBV2	NA	TRBJ1-2	NA	TGTGCCAGCAGTGAAGCGCAGGCCCCCTGGGACTATGGCTACACCTTC	CASSEAQAPWDYGYTF
TRBV29-1	NA	TRBJ1-4	NA	TGCAGCGTTCTGGACAGTAAAGAAAAACTGTTTTTT	CSVLDSKEKLFF
TRBV18	NA	TRBJ2-3	NA	TGTGCCAGCTCACACGCCCAGATCACAGATACGCAGTATTTT	CASSHAQITDTQYF
TRBV6-6	NA	TRBJ2-7	NA	TGTGCCAGCAGCCAGGGCCCCTACGAGCAGTACTTC	CASSQGPYEQYF
TRBV5-4	NA	TRBJ2-5	NA	TGTGCCAGCAGCGGGGGCGCGTACCAAGAGACCCAGTACTTC	CASSGGAYQETQYF
TRBV19	TRBD1	TRBJ1-1	NA	TGTGCCGTTCGACAGGGGACCGGTAGCACTGAAGCTTTCTTT	CAVRQGTGSTEAFF
TRBV7-6	NA	TRBJ1-1	NA	TGTGCCAGCAGTCCTGACATGGGGAGGAACACTGAAGCTTTCTTT	CASSPDMGRNTEAFF
TRBV5-6	NA	TRBJ1-5	NA	TGTGCCAGCAGCTTGGGGGGGAGGGTTAGCAATCAGCCCCAGCATTTT	CASSLGGRVSNQPQHF
TRBV11-2	TRBD1	TRBJ2-3	once	TGTGCCAGCAGCTTAGGGGACAGGGGGACAGATACGCAGTATTTT	CASSLGDRGTDTQYF
TRBV10-3	NA	TRBJ1-3	NA	TGTGCCATCAGTAAGGAGACTGGAAACACCATATATTTT	CAISKETGNTIYF
TRBV7-9	TRBD1	TRBJ1-1	NA	TGTGCCAGCAGCCCAAAAACAGGGGGCGAAACTGAAGCTTTCTTT	CASSPKTGGETEAFF
TRBV9	TRBD2	TRBJ2-1	NA	TGTGCCAGCAGCGTAGACGGGGGGGACTACAATGAGCAGTTCTTC	CASSVDGGDYNEQFF
TRBV6-1	NA	TRBJ1-5	once	TGTGCCAGCAGTTCCGGCCCTAACCCCGATCAGCCCCAGCATTTT	CASSSGPNPDQPQHF
TRBV19	NA	TRBJ1-6	few	TGTGCCAGTAGTATTGAGGGTAGTAATTCACCCCTCCACTTT	CASSIEGSNSPLHF
TRBV15	NA	TRBJ2-6	NA	TGTGCCACCAGCAGAGACCACCCTGGATCCGGGGCCAACGTCCTGACTTTC	CATSRDHPGSGANVLTF
TRBV18	NA	TRBJ2-5	NA	TGTGCCAGCTCACGGCAGGGCCTTGAGACCCAGTACTTC	CASSRQGLETQYF
TRBV11-2	NA	TRBJ1-1	NA	TGTGCCAGCAGCTTAGATTTGAACAGGATGAACACTGAAGCTTTCTTT	CASSLDLNRMNTEAFF
TRBV7-9	NA	TRBJ1-1	few	TGTGCCAGCAGCTTCCGGTACACTGAAGCTTTCTTT	CASSFRYTEAFF
TRBV27	NA	TRBJ1-5	NA	TGTGCCAGCAGTCCGGACTTGGGGTTACGGAATCAGCCCCAGCATTTT	CASSPDLGLRNQPQHF
TRBV5-1	NA	TRBJ2-2	NA	TGCGCCAGCAGCTCGTGGGTCACCGGGGAGCTGTTTTTT	CASSSWVTGELFF
TRBV27	NA	TRBJ1-1	NA	TGTGCCAGCAGTTTATCGACCCGAAACACTGAAGCTTTCTTT	CASSLSTRNTEAFF
TRBV5-6	TRBD1	TRBJ2-7	NA	TGTGCCAGCAGCCTCCGGGACAGCTACGAGCAGTACTTC	CASSLRDSYEQYF
TRBV27	TRBD1	TRBJ2-3	NA	TGTGCCAGCAGTCTACAGGGGTTTAGCACAGATACGCAGTATTTT	CASSLQGFSTDTQYF
TRBV11-2	TRBD2	TRBJ2-7	NA	TGTGCCAGCAGCTTAGGGGGGGGAACAATCTCCTACGAGCAGTACTTC	CASSLGGGTISYEQYF
TRBV9	NA	TRBJ2-1	NA	TGTGCCAGCAGCGTAGAAATTACCCATGAGCAGTTCTTC	CASSVEITHEQFF
TRBV7-8	NA	TRBJ2-3	NA	TGTGCCAGCAGCTTAGTGTCCTCGTCAGATACGCAGTATTTT	CASSLVSSSDTQYF
TRBV19	NA	TRBJ2-3	NA	TGTGCCAGTAGTATTAGGGGGGGCGCAGATACGCAGTATTTT	CASSIRGGADTQYF
TRBV10-3	NA	TRBJ2-1	NA	TGTGCCATCAGTGAGTCGAAGGCAGGGGACAATGAGCAGTTCTTC	CAISESKAGDNEQFF
TRBV11-1	NA	TRBJ2-6	NA	TGTGCCACCCGGGACGGAACGAGCTCTGGGGCCAACGTCCTGACTTTC	CATRDGTSSGANVLTF
TRBV9	NA	TRBJ1-4	few	TGTGCCAGCAGCTGGGGCACAACTAATGAAAAACTGTTTTTT	CASSWGTTNEKLFF
TRBV5-5	TRBD2	TRBJ2-7	NA	TGTGCCAGCAGCTTGATTCGGGGGGGGCCCGACGAGCAGTACTTC	CASSLIRGGPDEQYF
TRBV19	TRBD1	TRBJ2-7	once	TGTGCCAGTAGCACGGGACAGGGAGACTACGAGCAGTACTTC	CASSTGQGDYEQYF